Listed below are T cell receptor beta chains from one sample, sequenced in a study of blood T cell repertoires in COVID-19. TCRdb's table, derived via immunoSEQ multiplex PCR, lists solely in-frame clones and lacks some. Of 250,000 to 300,000 clones in the sample, around 89% were seen once. Sequencing used PBMCs or T cells enriched from blood (not recorded which). These receptors came from a woman aged 60-70 years in a cohort exposed to, infected with or recovered from COVID-19 (not recorded which). Both conserved end residues are part of each CDR3. A D gene is named only where the DNA matches it firmly. A row's size may be missing; if present it is once, few, many or a size class.

NA	NA	TRBV14	TRBJ2-7	TGTGCCAGCAGCCGGGACAAGGCCTACGAGCAGTACTTC	CASSRDKAYEQYF
TRBD2	few	TRBV2	TRBJ2-1	TGTGCCAGCAGTGAGACTAGCGGGCCAACCGGCGAGCAGTTCTTC	CASSETSGPTGEQFF
NA	once	TRBV18	TRBJ1-4	TGTGCCAGCTCAGTAGGACAGCTTAATGAAAAACTGTTTTTT	CASSVGQLNEKLFF
NA	NA	TRBV5-1	TRBJ1-1	TGCGCCAGCAGCTTGGGTGGACAGAGCACTGAAGCTTTCTTT	CASSLGGQSTEAFF
TRBD2	NA	TRBV28	TRBJ2-3	TGTGCCAGCAGCTCAATTTTTGATAATAGCGGGAGGGCCCTAGGCACAGATACGCAGTATTTT	CASSSIFDNSGRALGTDTQYF
TRBD2	NA	TRBV19	TRBJ2-2	TGTGCCAGTAGTGGCTCTAGCGGGACCGGGGAGCTGTTTTTT	CASSGSSGTGELFF
TRBD1	few	TRBV5-4	TRBJ1-6	TGTGCCAGCAGCTCCGACAGGGAGTTTATCAATTCACCCCTCCACTTT	CASSSDREFINSPLHF
NA	NA	TRBV19	TRBJ2-7	TGTGCCAGTAGCCCGGACAGCTACGAGCAGTACTTC	CASSPDSYEQYF
NA	once	TRBV27	TRBJ2-1	TGTGCCAGCAGTTTATCAGACAGGGAGCAGTTCTTC	CASSLSDREQFF
TRBD2	NA	TRBV27	TRBJ2-7	TGTGCCAGCAGTTTCCGGGCGGGAGCTTCTTACGAGCAGTACTTC	CASSFRAGASYEQYF
NA	NA	TRBV9	TRBJ2-1	TGTGCCAGCAGCCCGTCGTCCCGGCAGGGGAATGAGCAGTTCTTC	CASSPSSRQGNEQFF
TRBD2	NA	TRBV29-1	TRBJ2-3	TGCAGCGTTGGAGGTAGCGGGACAGATACGCAGTATTTT	CSVGGSGTDTQYF
TRBD2	NA	TRBV28	TRBJ2-5	TGTGCCAGCATGGGCGGGAGCAGAGAGACCCAGTACTTC	CASMGGSRETQYF
TRBD1	NA	TRBV19	TRBJ1-5	TGTGCCGGGACAGGGAAGAGCAATCAGCCCCAGCATTTT	CAGTGKSNQPQHF
NA	NA	TRBV27	TRBJ2-2	TGTGCCAGCAGTTGGGTGGACAGCAGATCCGGGGAGCTGTTTTTT	CASSWVDSRSGELFF
NA	NA	TRBV4-2	TRBJ2-7	TGTGCCAGCAGCCAAGATCGTTCGTTCGGGCAGTACTTC	CASSQDRSFGQYF
NA	NA	TRBV28	TRBJ2-3	TGTGCCAGCAGTTCCTCCCATGCGGGCACAGATACGCAGTATTTT	CASSSSHAGTDTQYF
NA	NA	TRBV7-3	TRBJ2-3	TGTGCCAGCAGCGCCCAGAATAGGGGAGATACGCAGTATTTT	CASSAQNRGDTQYF
TRBD1	NA	TRBV28	TRBJ2-5	TGTGCCAGCAGTCGGGACAGGGCAAAAACCCAGTACTTC	CASSRDRAKTQYF
TRBD1	NA	TRBV14	TRBJ2-7	TGTGCCAGCAGCCCCTACGGACAGGGCACCTACGAGCAGTACTTC	CASSPYGQGTYEQYF
TRBD1	NA	TRBV30	TRBJ1-3	TGTGCCTGCCTATACAGGGGTTCTGGAAACACCATATATTTT	CACLYRGSGNTIYF
TRBD1	NA	TRBV19	TRBJ1-5	TGTGCCAGTAGTAATCGACAGGGGAATCAGCCCCAGCATTTT	CASSNRQGNQPQHF
NA	NA	TRBV3-1/TRBV3-2	TRBJ2-4	TGTGCCAGCAGCCAAGAAAAGCCTAGTATAGCCAAAAACATTCAGTACTTC	CASSQEKPSIAKNIQYF
NA	once	TRBV6-5	TRBJ1-1	TGTGCCAGCAGCGTCTACGAGAGGAACACTGAAGCTTTCTTT	CASSVYERNTEAFF
TRBD1	NA	TRBV2	TRBJ1-6	TGTGCCAGCAATCCGGGGACAGAGAATTCACCCCTCCACTTT	CASNPGTENSPLHF
TRBD2	NA	TRBV2	TRBJ2-1	TGTGCCAGCAAACCTAGCGGGAGGGCTAATGAGCAGTTCTTC	CASKPSGRANEQFF
NA	NA	TRBV7-3	TRBJ2-1	TGTGCCAGCAGCTTAACCAGGGCAGAAAGAGACAAGCAGTTCTTC	CASSLTRAERDKQFF
NA	NA	TRBV7-8	TRBJ2-6	TGTGCCAGCAGCTTAGTTTACAGGAACTCTGGGGCCAACGTCCTGACTTTC	CASSLVYRNSGANVLTF
NA	NA	TRBV6-4	TRBJ1-1	TGTGCCAGTAGAGAGCAGGGAAACACTGAAGCTTTCTTT	CASREQGNTEAFF
TRBD2	once	TRBV19	TRBJ2-7	TGTGCCAGTAGTATACCCGGGACTAGCGGGAGGGCCCAGGGTTGCGAGCAGTACTTC	CASSIPGTSGRAQGCEQYF
NA	NA	TRBV28	TRBJ1-2	TGTGCCAGCACTTCGGGAGATCTTCTCTATGGCTACACCTTC	CASTSGDLLYGYTF
TRBD2	few	TRBV5-1	TRBJ2-5	TGCGCCAGCAGCCCTGAACTAGCGGGTGTACAAGAGACCCAGTACTTC	CASSPELAGVQETQYF
TRBD1	NA	TRBV10-1	TRBJ2-5	TGCGCCAGCAGCCGGGACAGCCAAGAGACCCAGTACTTC	CASSRDSQETQYF
NA	NA	TRBV28	TRBJ1-4	TGTGCCAGCCGACCTCGGGGTCGCGGGGGCGAAGTGGGTGAAAAACTGTTTTTT	CASRPRGRGGEVGEKLFF
TRBD1	NA	TRBV9	TRBJ2-1	TGTGCCAGCAGCGTAGTGACAGGGAGTGGCAATGAGCAGTTCTTC	CASSVVTGSGNEQFF
NA	NA	TRBV4-3	TRBJ2-1	TGCGCCAGCAGCCAAGTGGTATCCCAGGAGGATGGGAATGAGCAGTTCTTC	CASSQVVSQEDGNEQFF
NA	NA	TRBV28	TRBJ1-4	TGTGCCAGCAGCCACCAGGACAGAGCAACTAATGAAAAACTGTTTTTT	CASSHQDRATNEKLFF
NA	NA	TRBV7-2	TRBJ1-1	TGTGCCAGCAGCAGAGCAGGTGTAATTAACACTGAAGCTTTCTTT	CASSRAGVINTEAFF
TRBD1	NA	TRBV7-3	TRBJ1-4	TGTGCCAGCAGCTTGACAGGGGGCGCGGGGGAAAAACTGTTTTTT	CASSLTGGAGEKLFF
TRBD1	NA	TRBV29-1	TRBJ1-2	TGCAGCGTTGGTCCAGTGACAGGGAGAAGTGGCTACACCTTC	CSVGPVTGRSGYTF
NA	NA	TRBV7-9	TRBJ1-2	TGTGCCAGCAGAGGTGGCGCGGAAATGGGCTACACCTTC	CASRGGAEMGYTF
NA	NA	TRBV28	TRBJ2-2	TGTGCCACCCTTAGGGGGGGGAACACCGGGGAGCTGTTTTTT	CATLRGGNTGELFF
TRBD1	NA	TRBV4-1	TRBJ1-2	TGCGCCAGCAGCCAGCCCCGGGACAGGGGGAACTATGGCTACACCTTC	CASSQPRDRGNYGYTF
TRBD1	NA	TRBV7-2	TRBJ1-2	TGTGCCAGTGGGCCGGGACAGGCCCTCTATGGCTACACCTTC	CASGPGQALYGYTF
NA	NA	TRBV28	TRBJ2-1	TGTGCCAGCCGTTCGTCGGGGGTCTTCAATGAGCAGTTCTTC	CASRSSGVFNEQFF
NA	NA	TRBV3-1/TRBV3-2	TRBJ2-1	TGTGCCAGCAGCCAAGATATCCTAGCCCCCTACAATGAGCAGTTCTTC	CASSQDILAPYNEQFF
NA	few	TRBV5-4	TRBJ2-5	TGTGCCAGCAGCTTGGATTTCAAAGAGACCCAGTACTTC	CASSLDFKETQYF
NA	NA	TRBV6-2/TRBV6-3	TRBJ1-2	TGTGCCATCACCCCGCTCGAAAGGGGGAGAGGACATGGCTACACCTTC	CAITPLERGRGHGYTF
NA	NA	TRBV6-5	TRBJ1-3	TGTGCCAGCAGTTCCACAGGGAACTCTGGAAACACCATATATTTT	CASSSTGNSGNTIYF
TRBD2	NA	TRBV28	TRBJ2-3	TGTGCCAGCAGTCCCCCCACTAGCGGGGGACGAGATACGCAGTATTTT	CASSPPTSGGRDTQYF
TRBD2	NA	TRBV6-2/TRBV6-3	TRBJ2-7	TGTGCCAGCAGTTACTTCCTTGTCGCTAGCGGTTCCTACGAGCAGTACTTC	CASSYFLVASGSYEQYF
NA	once	TRBV29-1	TRBJ1-1	TGCAGCGTTGAATCGCAGGGTTTGAACACTGAAGCTTTCTTT	CSVESQGLNTEAFF
TRBD1	NA	TRBV11-3	TRBJ1-4	TGTGCCAGCAGCTTAGACTCTCCCGGGACAGGTAATGAAAAACTGTTTTTT	CASSLDSPGTGNEKLFF
TRBD1	NA	TRBV15	TRBJ1-1	TGTGCCACCAGCAGAGGTGGGACAGGGACTATGAACACTGAAGCTTTCTTT	CATSRGGTGTMNTEAFF
TRBD2	NA	TRBV30	TRBJ2-7	TGTGCCTGGAGTGTCGCCCTTACTAGCGGGAGCTCCTACGAGCAGTACTTC	CAWSVALTSGSSYEQYF
TRBD1	NA	TRBV28	TRBJ1-1	TGTGCCAGCAGTTTTTGGGGACAGGGGGTGGAGGCTTTCTTT	CASSFWGQGVEAFF
TRBD1	NA	TRBV6-5	TRBJ1-2	TGTGCCAGCAGCCCCGGGACAGGTTATGGCTACACCTTC	CASSPGTGYGYTF